These 8 T cell receptor beta chains came from one sample sequenced in a study of OX40 agonist ivuxolimab in advanced cancers. Libraries were constructed by the immunoSEQ multiplex PCR assay. TCRdb's version of the immuneACCESS table is confined to in-frame rearrangements and falls short of the full clone set. An unresolved V gene accounts for under half of the shortfall where checked; the remainder is of unknown origin. This sample lists about 90,000 clones; more than 70% were detected once. The ten largest clones represent around 0.21% of the sample. The sample was CD4+ or CD8+ T cells sorted from blood, taken in a trial of the OX40 agonist ivuxolimab. The receptors were sampled from an adult with an advanced solid tumor such as melanoma, head and neck, liver or kidney cancer.

The V and J genes are TRBV5-1 and TRBJ1-1; 8 nucleotides line up with TRBD1. Per the germline V gene, CDR1 is SGHRS and CDR2 is YFSETQ. This CDR3 comprises 13 residues. Germline trimming cut 4 bases from V and 4 bases from J; bases unmatched to any gene: 3. The CDR3, as DNA: TGCGCCAGCAGCATGGACAGGGTCACTGAAGCTTTCTTT. Residues: CASSMDRVTEAFF. The whole variable domain, filled in from reference TRBV5-1 and TRBJ1-1, reads KAGVTQTPRYLIKTRGQQVTLSCSPISGHRSVSWYQQTPGQGLQFLFEYFSETQRNKGNFPGRFSGRQFSNSRSEMNVSTLELGDSALYLCASSMDRVTEAFFGQGTRLTVV.

CDR3 residues: CASNRLGIYNEQFF. CDR3 nucleotides: TGTGCCAGCAACCGACTAGGAATCTACAATGAGCAGTTCTTC. The V call is TRBV7-2, the J call TRBJ2-1, with a tentative D call TRBD2 (6 bases). Germline V gives CDR1 SGHTA, CDR2 FQGNSA. Trimming left V 7 bases short and J 3 bases short, with 13 bases between. The CDR3 has 14 amino acids.

This clone was seen a handful of times. The V call is TRBV5-1, the J call TRBJ1-1; maybe TRBD1 (6 bases). Trimming took off 5 bases at V and 1 base at J, with 12 bases between the two ends. Germline V gene lookup returns CDR1 SGHRS and CDR2 YFSETQ. The CDR3 loop spans 14 amino acids. The CDR3 here is CASRSQGSNTEAFF. CDR3 bases: TGCGCCAGCAGGTCCCAGGGGTCGAACACTGAAGCTTTCTTT. Complete variable domain (other parts from reference TRBV5-1 and TRBJ1-1): KAGVTQTPRYLIKTRGQQVTLSCSPISGHRSVSWYQQTPGQGLQFLFEYFSETQRNKGNFPGRFSGRQFSNSRSEMNVSTLELGDSALYLCASRSQGSNTEAFFGQGTRLTVV.

This clone has just one count. J is TRBJ2-5 and V is TRBV21-1; the table's D call of TRBD2 was not tested on the DNA. TRBV21-1 is reported as a pseudogene. The CDR3 runs 18 residues. The CDR3 is CASSKVTQSGRDWETQYF. The CDR3 DNA sequence: TGTGCCAGCAGCAAAGTAACCCAATCAGGACGGGATTGGGAGACCCAGTACTTC.

The rearrangement joins TRBV7-8 to TRBJ1-3; 8 nucleotides line up with TRBD1. CDR3 length: 15 amino acids. Germline CDR1 reads SGHVS; CDR2 reads FQNEAQ. The J segment lost 2 bases and the V segment lost 5 bases, leaving 5 bases of the junction unmatched. In DNA, the CDR3 is TGTGCCAGCAGCCCGGACAGGGTAACTGGAAACACCATATATTTT. Translating gives CASSPDRVTGNTIYF.

This clone occurred a few times. The J gene is TRBJ2-5, the V gene TRBV11-2; TRBD1 aligns across 10 bases. Germline V lookup: CDR1 SGHAT, CDR2 FQNNGV. Trimming at V came to 5 bases and at J to 2 bases, leaving 5 bases not matched to a gene. This CDR3 contains 15 residues. The CDR3 DNA is TGTGCCAGCAGCCGACAGGGGGCAGGGCAAGAGACCCAGTACTTC. Translated, it gives CASSRQGAGQETQYF.

The chain combines TRBV18 with TRBJ1-3; no reliable D call. Germline V gives CDR1 KGHSH, CDR2 LQKENI. Between the trimmed V and J ends, which lost 3 bases and 0 bases, there was a span of 6 bases. The CDR3 length is 14 residues. CDR3 sequence reads: CASSPVGSGNTIYF. In nucleotides, the CDR3 is TGTGCCAGCTCACCGGTGGGCTCTGGAAACACCATATATTTT.

This clone has just a few counts. This rearrangement joins TRBV19 to TRBJ1-1, with a possible D match to TRBD1 (6 bases). Germline lookup yields CDR1 LNHDA and CDR2 SQIVND (reference sequence). The length of the CDR3 is 14 residues. Trimming pared 6 bases from V and 4 bases from J, leaving 15 bases between. CDR3 coding DNA: TGTGCCAGTAGCCCCTGGACAGCATTCACTGAAGCTTTCTTT. Encoded protein: CASSPWTAFTEAFF.